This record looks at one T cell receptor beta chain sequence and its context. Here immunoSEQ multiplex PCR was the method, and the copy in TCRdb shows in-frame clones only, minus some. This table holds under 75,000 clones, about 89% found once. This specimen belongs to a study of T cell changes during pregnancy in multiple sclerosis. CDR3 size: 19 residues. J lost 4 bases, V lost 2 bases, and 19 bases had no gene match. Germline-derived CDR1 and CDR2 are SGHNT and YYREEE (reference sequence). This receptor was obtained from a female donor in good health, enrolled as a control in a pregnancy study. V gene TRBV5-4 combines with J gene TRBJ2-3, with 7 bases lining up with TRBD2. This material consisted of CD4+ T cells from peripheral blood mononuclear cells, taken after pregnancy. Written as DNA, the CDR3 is TGTGCCAGCAGCTTAAAGGTTTCGGGGAGCGGGGATAGGGCAGATACGCAGTATTTT. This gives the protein CASSLKVSGSGDRADTQYF.